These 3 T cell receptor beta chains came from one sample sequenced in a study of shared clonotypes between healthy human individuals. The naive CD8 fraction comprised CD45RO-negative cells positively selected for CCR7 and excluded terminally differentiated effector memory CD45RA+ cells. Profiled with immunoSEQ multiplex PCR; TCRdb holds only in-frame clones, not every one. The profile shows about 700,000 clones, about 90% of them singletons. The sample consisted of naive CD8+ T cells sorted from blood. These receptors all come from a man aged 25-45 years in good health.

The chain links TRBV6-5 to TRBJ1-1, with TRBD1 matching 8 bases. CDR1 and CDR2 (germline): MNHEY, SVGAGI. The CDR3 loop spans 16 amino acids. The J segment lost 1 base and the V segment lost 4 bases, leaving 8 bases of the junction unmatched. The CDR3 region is CASSSPDREKNTEAFF. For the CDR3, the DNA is TGTGCCAGCAGTTCCCCGGACAGGGAAAAGAACACTGAAGCTTTCTTT.

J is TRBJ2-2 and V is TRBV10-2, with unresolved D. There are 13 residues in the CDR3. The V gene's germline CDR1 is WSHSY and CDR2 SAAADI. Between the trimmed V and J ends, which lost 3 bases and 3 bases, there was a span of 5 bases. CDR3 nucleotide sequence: TGCGCCAGCAGTGATCCGTACACCGGGGAGCTGTTTTTT. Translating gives CASSDPYTGELFF.

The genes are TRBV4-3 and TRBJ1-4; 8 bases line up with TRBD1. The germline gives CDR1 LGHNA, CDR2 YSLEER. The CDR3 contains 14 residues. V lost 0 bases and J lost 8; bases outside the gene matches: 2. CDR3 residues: CASSQDPGGEKLFF. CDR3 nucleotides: TGCGCCAGCAGCCAAGATCCAGGGGGCGAAAAACTGTTTTTT.